This TCR beta chain was observed in a study of identical twins. Study results and caveats: Zero-insertion analyses were open to partial confounding by invariant MAIT and iNKT cells. Cross-sectional statistical analysis was relied on for the conclusions, without the same donors being followed.

For this clonotype: What it binds is not known.

Template switching introduced a universal primer site, and the cDNA bore unique molecular identifiers. Using its own MiXCR run on the 5' RACE reads, TCRdb lists one record per CDR3 protein. The sample holds around 680,000 distinct CDR3 sequences, 8% to 9% seen once. These data also featured in a second study, about yellow fever vaccine responses in identical twins. That work contributes: The T cell response to vaccination in identical twins was reportedly partly convergent and partly personalized.

The sequence derives from a woman aged 18-29 years in good health. The material sequenced was PBMCs.

The CDR3 reads CASSYSGGIYNEQFF. The CDR3, as DNA: TGTGCCAGCAGTTACTCTGGGGGGATCTACAATGAGCAGTTCTTC. The chain joins TRBV6-5 to TRBJ2-1, with a weak D call TRBD2 (6 bases). Per the germline V gene, CDR1 is MNHEY and CDR2 is SVGAGI. The CDR3 totals 15 residues. Trimming removed 0 bases from V and 3 bases from J, with 9 bases in between.